One sample yielded the 18 T cell receptor beta chains listed below, sequenced in a study of identical twins. In TCRdb, the 5' RACE reads were re-called with MiXCR into one record per CDR3 protein. The sample records 1.5 million or so distinct CDR3 sequences, less than 35% being singletons. The material sequenced was cord blood. All receptors come from a newborn girl in good health.

At least ten counts were recorded for this clonotype. This chain connects TRBV7-9 to TRBJ2-7, with 7 bases identical to TRBD1. The CDR3 has 14 residues. Germline CDR1 and CDR2: SEHNR and FQNEAQ (reference sequence). Trimming took 3 bases from V and 2 from J; bases not matched to a gene: 4. The CDR3 sequence is CASSFGQAPYEQYF. CDR3 sequence (DNA): TGTGCCAGCAGCTTCGGACAGGCTCCCTACGAGCAGTACTTC. The variable domain in full, with the rest retrieved from reference TRBV7-9 and TRBJ2-7, is DTGVSQNPRHKITKRGQNVTFRCDPISEHNRLYWYRQTLGQGPEFLTYFQNEAQLEKSRLLSDRFSAERPKGSFSTLEIQRTEQGDSAMYLCASSFGQAPYEQYFGPGTRLTVT.

This clonotype was recorded at least ten times. This chain links TRBV6-5 with TRBJ2-1; a possible D gene is TRBD2 (5 bases). Germline loops: CDR1 MNHEY, CDR2 SVGAGI. This CDR3 comprises 15 residues. The ends were cut back, 2 bases at V and 2 bases at J, with 10 bases in the middle. CDR3 sequence reads: CASSYPGSAYNEQFF. Written as DNA, the CDR3 is TGTGCCAGCAGTTACCCGGGTAGCGCCTACAATGAGCAGTTCTTC.

Only a few counts were recorded for this clonotype. The chain links TRBV20-1 to TRBJ1-1; D not resolved. CDR3 length equals 12 residues. Trimming removed 3 bases from V and 6 bases from J, with 11 bases in between. Germline CDR1 is DFQATT and CDR2 is SNEGSKA (reference sequence). The CDR3 bases are TGCAGTGCTAGCCCTGTCTCGGCTGAAGCTTTCTTT. This translates into CSASPVSAEAFF.

This clonotype was seen once. V and J are TRBV20-1 and TRBJ2-5, with 9 bases matching TRBD2. The CDR3 length is 16 residues. The germline gives CDR1 DFQATT, CDR2 SNEGSKA (reference sequence). Unmatched junction bases numbered 19, after V lost 3 bases and J lost 11 bases. The CDR3 bases are TGCAGTGCTAGGAAGAGGGGGACTAGCTCTTACAATGAGCAGTACTTC. Protein product: CSARKRGTSSYNEQYF.

The chain is built from TRBV12-3 or TRBV12-4 and TRBJ1-5; no definite D call. The CDR3 totals 14 residues. The V end lost 2 bases, the J end lost 4 bases, and 9 bases lay between the germline ends. CDR3 in DNA: TGTGCCAGCAGTTTAAACGGAATAAATCAGCCCCAGCATTTT. The encoded protein is CASSLNGINQPQHF.

The chain links TRBV27 to TRBJ2-3; 9 bases are shared with TRBD2. Trimming removed 3 bases from V and 1 base from J; junction bases left unmatched: 5. There are 16 residues in the CDR3. Germline CDR1 and CDR2: MNHEY and SMNVEV (reference sequence). CDR3 in DNA: TGTGCCAGCAGTTTCGTAGCGGGAGTTGGCACAGATACGCAGTATTTT. Translation: CASSFVAGVGTDTQYF.

The chain has TRBV3-1 and TRBJ2-1, with D possibly called TRBD1 or TRBD2 (5 bases each). Germline V gene sequence: CDR1 LGHDT, CDR2 YNNKEL (reference sequence). The CDR3 consists of 18 residues. The V and J ends lost 0 bases and 1 base respectively, with 16 bases between them. CDR3 sequence (DNA): TGTGCCAGCAGCCAAGACCGTTTACGGGGACCTTCCTACAATGAGCAGTTCTTC. It codes for CASSQDRLRGPSYNEQFF.

The V and J genes are TRBV27 and TRBJ2-2, with D unclear. This CDR3 has 17 residues. V was trimmed by 4 bases and J by 4 bases, leaving 19 bases between them. Per germline, CDR1 MNHEY and CDR2 SMNVEV (reference sequence). The CDR3 DNA reads as TGTGCCAGCAGTTCCCCGTCTATATCCCACCTCACCGGGGAGCTGTTTTTT. Protein: CASSSPSISHLTGELFF.

The sample holds a few counts of this clonotype. The genes are TRBV4-2 and TRBJ2-1, with 12 bases fitting TRBD2. CDR1 and CDR2 (germline): LGHNA, YNFKEQ. V lost 0 bases, J lost 4 bases, and 13 bases stayed unmatched. This CDR3 is built from 20 residues. The CDR3 bases are TGTGCCAGCAGCCAAGAGGGAGGACTAGCGGGGACACTAATATACAATGAGCAGTTCTTC. Translating gives CASSQEGGLAGTLIYNEQFF.

In DNA form, the CDR3 reads TGCGCCAGCAGCGTACAGGGGGCAGATGAAAAACTGTTTTTT. It yields the protein CASSVQGADEKLFF. The chain uses TRBV5-1 and TRBJ1-4; 9 bases map to TRBD1. The CDR3 contains 14 residues. Germline V CDR1 and CDR2: SGHRS, YFSETQ. The trim removed 4 bases at V and 6 bases at J, leaving 4 bases unmatched.

A note on this clonotype: A single base separates this from a much larger clone, so it may be a read error. The rearrangement uses TRBV2 and TRBJ1-2, with unresolved D. The CDR3 spans 12 residues. Germline V gene lookup returns CDR1 SNHLY and CDR2 FYNNEI. The CDR3, as DNA: TGTGCCAGCAGCGAAGGACGGTATGGCTACACCTTC. It specifies CASSEGRYGYTF.

The chain couples TRBV20-1 to TRBJ1-4; TRBD1 agrees at 8 bases. CDR3 length equals 14 residues. V lost 5 bases to trimming and J lost 0 bases; unmatched junction nucleotides: 2. Germline V CDR1 and CDR2: DFQATT, SNEGSKA (reference sequence). The CDR3 loop reads CSALTGATNEKLFF. The CDR3 nucleotides are TGCAGTGCTTTGACAGGGGCAACTAATGAAAAACTGTTTTTT.

This clonotype was found a few times. V gene TRBV3-1 combines with J gene TRBJ1-2; D uncertain. Germline assignment: CDR1 LGHDT and CDR2 YNNKEL (reference sequence). This CDR3 contains 12 residues. V was cut by 4 bases and J by 6 bases, with 9 bases left in between. In DNA form, the CDR3 reads TGTGCCAGCAGCCCCTGGGGAGATGGCTACACCTTC. This gives the protein CASSPWGDGYTF. The full variable domain, its missing parts supplied by reference TRBV3-1 and TRBJ1-2, is DTAVSQTPKYLVTQMGNDKSIKCEQNLGHDTMYWYKQDSKKFLKIMFSYNNKELIINETVPNRFSPKSPDKAHLNLHINSLELGDSAVYFCASSPWGDGYTFGSGTRLTVV.

This chain uses TRBV24-1 with TRBJ1-5; D not resolved. The V and J ends lost 4 bases and 5 bases respectively, with 17 bases between them. This CDR3 is 16 amino acids long. Germline loops: CDR1 KGHDR, CDR2 SFDVKD. This chain's CDR3 is CATSDSVYGLDQPQHF. CDR3 bases: TGTGCCACCAGTGACTCGGTTTACGGTCTCGATCAGCCCCAGCATTTT.

This chain links TRBV20-1 with TRBJ2-1; a possible D gene is TRBD1 (5 bases). Per germline, CDR1 DFQATT and CDR2 SNEGSKA (reference sequence). Trimming took 0 bases from V and 10 from J, leaving 13 bases between them. The CDR3 loop spans 13 amino acids. CDR3 protein: CSAREVRGYEQFF. As DNA, the CDR3 is TGCAGTGCTAGAGAAGTTAGGGGCTACGAGCAGTTCTTC.

This clonotype was counted a few times. The chain employs TRBV28 and TRBJ1-5, with D uncertain. Germline V gene data show CDR1 as MDHEN and CDR2 as SYDVKM. Trimming cost V 6 bases and J 6 bases, with 15 bases left between them. The CDR3 totals 14 residues. The CDR3 sequence is CASSLKGGFQPQHF. The CDR3 nucleotides read TGTGCCAGCAGCCTTAAGGGAGGATTTCAGCCCCAGCATTTT. The full variable domain, its missing parts supplied by reference TRBV28 and TRBJ1-5, is DVKVTQSSRYLVKRTGEKVFLECVQDMDHENMFWYRQDPGLGLRLIYFSYDVKMKEKGDIPEGYSVSREKKERFSLILESASTNQTSMYLCASSLKGGFQPQHFGDGTRLSIL.

A few counts support this clonotype. V usage is TRBV3-1 and J usage is TRBJ1-6; D gene ambiguous. The CDR3 spans 15 residues. In germline, CDR1 is LGHDT, CDR2 YNNKEL (reference sequence). The ends were cut back, 3 bases at V and 8 bases at J, with 14 bases in the middle. The CDR3 DNA reads as TGTGCCAGCAGCCAGGAACCCGGATTTCATTCACCCCTCCACTTT. As protein: CASSQEPGFHSPLHF.

Points on this clonotype: Just one base apart from a much larger clone, this may be a read error. This chain uses TRBV12-3 or TRBV12-4 with TRBJ2-5; unclear D gene. This CDR3 comprises 12 residues. The V end lost 2 bases, the J end lost 11 bases, and 12 bases lay between the germline ends. Here the CDR3 reads CASSLSFYKQYF. DNA of the CDR3: TGTGCCAGCAGTTTATCTTTCTACAAGCAGTACTTC.